Presented here are 16 T cell receptor beta chains from one specimen sequenced in a study of blood T cell repertoires in COVID-19. Libraries were prepared by immunoSEQ multiplex PCR; TCRdb keeps only in-frame clonotypes and omits some of them. Of 250,000 to 300,000 clones detected, 65% to 90% appear once; the ten largest clones hold about 5.1%. Sequenced sample: peripheral blood. These receptors all come from a man in his forties or fifties with active or convalescent COVID-19.

The rearrangement joins TRBV19 to TRBJ1-5; the match to TRBD1 covers 7 bases. V lost 9 bases to trimming and J lost 3 bases; unmatched junction nucleotides: 5. This CDR3 has 13 residues. Germline values: CDR1 LNHDA, CDR2 SQIVND (reference sequence). DNA of the CDR3: TGTGCCAGCGACAGGGAGAACAATCAGCCCCAGCATTTT. This translates into CASDRENNQPQHF.

This chain links TRBV7-9 with TRBJ2-2; D is unresolved. Trimming stripped 11 bases from V and 4 bases from J, with 17 bases between. Germline CDR1 and CDR2: SEHNR and FQNEAQ (reference sequence). The CDR3 covers 14 residues. Here the CDR3 reads CAGRSKVITGELFF. The CDR3 nucleotides are TGTGCCGGAAGGAGTAAAGTGATCACCGGGGAGCTGTTTTTT. Looking up the rest from reference TRBV7-9 and TRBJ2-2 gives the full variable domain: DTGVSQNPRHKITKRGQNVTFRCDPISEHNRLYWYRQTLGQGPEFLTYFQNEAQLEKSRLLSDRFSAERPKGSFSTLEIQRTEQGDSAMYLCAGRSKVITGELFFGEGSRLTVL.

This clone was counted between two and nine times. Other DNA sequences of this sample code for an identical CDR3. The V gene is TRBV5-1, the J gene TRBJ2-7; 8 bases align to TRBD1. V was clipped by 4 bases and J by 2 bases; unmatched bases: 5. Germline V gene sequence: CDR1 SGHRS, CDR2 YFSETQ. The CDR3 loop spans 14 amino acids. The CDR3 nucleotides are TGCGCCAGCAGCCTCGGACAGGGCCCCTACGAGCAGTACTTC. This gives the protein CASSLGQGPYEQYF.

This chain connects TRBV5-8 to TRBJ2-5; TRBD1 is a possible D gene (6 bases). The V end was cut by 0 bases, the J end by 2 bases, with 11 bases between. CDR3 length: 15 residues. Germline CDR1 SGHTS, CDR2 YDEGEE. CDR3 nucleotides: TGTGCCAGCAGCTTGGGCCAGGGGTTACAAGAGACCCAGTACTTC. Its translation is CASSLGQGLQETQYF.

This clone occurred a few times. For the CDR3, the DNA is TGTGCCAGCAGCAAAGCGCTAGTGAAGGGGGCTCAGCCCCAGCATTTT. Its protein product is CASSKALVKGAQPQHF. The chain employs TRBV21-1 and TRBJ1-5; TRBD1 is the table's D call and was not checked against the DNA. TRBV21-1 is a known pseudogene. The CDR3 spans 16 residues.

This clone was seen once. The V and J genes are TRBV15 and TRBJ2-1; 9 bases are a match to TRBD1. The CDR3 loop spans 16 amino acids. V trimming: 3 bases; J trimming: 10 bases; junction bases outside the gene matches: 13. In germline, CDR1 is LNHNV, CDR2 YYDKDF (reference sequence). In DNA form, the CDR3 reads TGTGCCACCAGCAGTTTCGGGACAGGGAGGGCTTGGGAGCAGTTCTTC. It specifies CATSSFGTGRAWEQFF.

The chain has TRBV19 and TRBJ2-3; 12 nucleotides line up with TRBD2. The CDR3 totals 16 residues. CDR1 LNHDA and CDR2 SQIVND come from the germline V gene (reference sequence). V was clipped by 5 bases and J by 2 bases; unmatched bases: 5. Here the CDR3 reads CASSSGTSGFTDTQYF. The CDR3, as DNA: TGTGCCAGTAGTTCAGGGACTAGCGGGTTCACAGATACGCAGTATTTT.

The chain recombines TRBV24-1 with TRBJ1-6, with D maybe TRBD1 (5 bases). Germline V gives CDR1 KGHDR, CDR2 SFDVKD. V was clipped by 5 bases and J by 9 bases, with 13 bases between them. This CDR3 has 14 residues. The chain's CDR3 is CATSAGGFGSPLHF. Written as DNA, the CDR3 is TGTGCCACCAGTGCCGGGGGTTTCGGTTCACCCCTCCACTTT.

The chain joins TRBV11-2 to TRBJ2-7; 7 bases line up with TRBD2. CDR3 length: 14 amino acids. Germline assignment: CDR1 SGHAT and CDR2 FQNNGV. V lost 4 bases to trimming and J lost 1 base; unmatched junction nucleotides: 4. The CDR3 protein is CASSWGGRSYEQYF. CDR3 DNA: TGTGCCAGCAGCTGGGGGGGACGTTCCTACGAGCAGTACTTC.

CDR3 amino acids: CASSPSGQGRGTDTQYF. As DNA, the CDR3 is TGCGCCAGCAGCCCGAGTGGACAGGGCCGCGGCACAGATACGCAGTATTTT. The V and J genes are TRBV5-1 and TRBJ2-3, with 8 positions matching TRBD1. V trimming: 4 bases; J trimming: 1 base; junction bases outside the gene matches: 11. The CDR3 is 17 residues long. CDR1 is SGHRS and CDR2 is YFSETQ in the germline V gene. Using reference TRBV5-1 and TRBJ2-3 for the parts outside the CDR3, the full variable domain is KAGVTQTPRYLIKTRGQQVTLSCSPISGHRSVSWYQQTPGQGLQFLFEYFSETQRNKGNFPGRFSGRQFSNSRSEMNVSTLELGDSALYLCASSPSGQGRGTDTQYFGPGTRLTVL.

CDR3 sequence reads: CASSLRASGSLNEQYF. CDR3 bases: TGTGCCAGCAGCCTAAGGGCTAGCGGGAGTCTAAACGAGCAGTACTTC. The V gene is TRBV9, the J gene TRBJ2-7; TRBD2 agrees at 10 bases. Germline V gene lookup returns CDR1 SGDLS and CDR2 YYNGEE. This CDR3 comprises 16 residues. J lost 5 bases, V lost 4 bases, and 12 bases had no gene match.

The chain couples TRBV19 to TRBJ2-7, with D perhaps TRBD2 (6 bases). This CDR3 spans 13 amino acids. Germline CDR1 is LNHDA and CDR2 is SQIVND (reference sequence). V lost 10 bases and J lost 2, with 15 bases in between. CDR3 sequence (DNA): TGTGCCAAGGAGGGGCGGGGCCCCTACGAGCAGTACTTC. It is translated as CAKEGRGPYEQYF.

CDR3 region: CASSPTPGTNYGYTF. CDR3 in DNA: TGTGCCAGCTCACCAACCCCCGGGACAAACTATGGCTACACCTTC. The chain is built from TRBV18 and TRBJ1-2; perhaps TRBD1 as D (6 bases). CDR1 and CDR2 from the germline V gene are KGHSH and LQKENI. The CDR3 has 15 amino acids. V was trimmed by 2 bases and J by 2 bases, leaving 12 bases between them.

The gene calls are TRBV10-3 and TRBJ1-5; D not resolved. Germline-derived CDR1 and CDR2 are ENHRY and SYGVKD. V shed 5 bases and J shed 2 bases, with 10 bases lying between them. CDR3 length: 14 residues. As DNA, the CDR3 is TGTGCCATCAGTTCTCCGGGAGGCAATCAGCCCCAGCATTTT. The encoded protein is CAISSPGGNQPQHF.

Here the CDR3 reads CATSDSRQGGGNTEAFF. The CDR3 DNA reads TGTGCCACCAGTGATAGCCGACAGGGAGGTGGGAACACTGAAGCTTTCTTT. This chain links TRBV24-1 with TRBJ1-1; 7 nucleotides match TRBD1. CDR1 is KGHDR, CDR2 SFDVKD, per germline. The CDR3 runs to 17 residues. The V gene end was trimmed by 3 bases and the J gene end by 1 base; junction bases not matched to a gene: 10.

The J gene is TRBJ1-1, the V gene TRBV2, with TRBD1 matching over 7 bases. The CDR3 totals 14 residues. Germline V gene data show CDR1 as SNHLY and CDR2 as FYNNEI. J was trimmed by 0 bases and V by 4 bases; bases with no gene match: 2. CDR3 nucleotides: TGTGCCAGCAGTGGGACAGGACTGAACACTGAAGCTTTCTTT. It specifies CASSGTGLNTEAFF.